This T cell receptor beta chain is from a study of T cell repertoires in cytomegalovirus infection. Study in general: Recently identified HLA-C-restricted CMV epitopes were among the peptides used. Public TCR beta signatures marked donors with CMV infection and the matching HLA.

The length of the CDR3 is 14 residues. CDR1 SGHVS and CDR2 FNYEAQ come from the germline V gene. Germline trimming cut 1 base from V and 5 bases from J; bases unmatched to any gene: 5. General study findings and limits: It was HLA-C-restricted CMV-specific TCR beta clonotypes that dominated the response ex vivo. Of the TCR beta families, the public ones yielded a cumulative frequency that identified carriers of CMV plus the relevant HLA.

A word on this clonotype: Its antigen is currently unknown.

A single record per CDR3 protein comes from TCRdb applying MiXCR to the reads. The repertoire has about a million distinct CDR3 sequences, roughly 30% of them found once; the top ten carry over 10%. Source: cultured CD8+ T cells from PBMCs, taken from culture after CMV antigen stimulation. This chain uses TRBV7-6 with TRBJ2-7, with TRBD1 matching 7 bases. The receptor was isolated from a human donor in good health (CMV status not recorded). Some clones in this sample may be carry-over from other donors' samples. The CDR3 here is CASSLGTGDNEQYF. The DNA for the CDR3 is TGTGCCAGCAGCTTAGGAACAGGGGACAACGAGCAGTACTTC.